A single sample gave rise to the 21 T cell receptor beta chains below, sequenced in a study of blood T cell repertoires in COVID-19. Profiling relied on immunoSEQ multiplex PCR, and the TCRdb table lists in-frame clones only, not all of them. The sample lists about 330,000 clones, roughly 85% occurring once. Input material: peripheral blood. The receptors derive from a human donor in a cohort sampled during active COVID-19.

Only one count was recorded for this clone. The chain recombines TRBV7-3 with TRBJ2-3; TRBD2 agrees at 8 bases. The germline CDR1 and CDR2 sequences are SGHTA and FQGTGA. The CDR3 spans 16 residues. V gave up 2 bases and J gave up 2 bases; unmatched junction bases: 6. The CDR3 coding sequence is TGTGCCAGCAGCTTACTGGCGGGGGGAAACACAGATACGCAGTATTTT. Translating gives CASSLLAGGNTDTQYF.

This clone showed up just a few times. V usage is TRBV5-1 and J usage is TRBJ1-1; 7 bases are shared with TRBD1. Germline V gene lookup returns CDR1 SGHRS and CDR2 YFSETQ. The J segment lost 5 bases and the V segment lost 4 bases, leaving 8 bases of the junction unmatched. This CDR3 comprises 14 residues. The CDR3 nucleotides read TGCGCCAGCAGCGAAACACAGGGGTTGACTGAAGCTTTCTTT. This translates into CASSETQGLTEAFF.

This chain links TRBV6-5 with TRBJ1-1, with 7 bases that match TRBD1. V lost 6 bases to trimming and J lost 1 base; unmatched junction nucleotides: 5. This CDR3 has 14 amino acids. Germline V gene data show CDR1 as MNHEY and CDR2 as SVGAGI. In nucleotides, the CDR3 is TGTGCCAGCAGCAGCAGGGGGAGGAACACTGAAGCTTTCTTT. It yields the protein CASSSRGRNTEAFF.

CDR3 in DNA: TGTGCCAGCAGTTACAGGGTCTCTGAAGCTTTCTTT. This sequence encodes CASSYRVSEAFF. This rearrangement joins TRBV5-6 to TRBJ1-1, with D possibly TRBD1 on 6 matching bases. The germline V gene has CDR1 SGHDT and CDR2 YYEEEE. Trimming took off 5 bases at V and 6 bases at J, with 11 bases between the two ends. The CDR3 length is 12 residues.

The chain combines TRBV28 with TRBJ1-5, with D uncertain. The CDR3 is 13 residues long. Germline CDR1 reads MDHEN; CDR2 reads SYDVKM. Trimming removed 6 bases at V and 1 base at J, with 7 bases between. CDR3 nucleotides: TGTGCCAGCAGGAGGGTAAGCAATCAGCCCCAGCATTTT. It is translated as CASRRVSNQPQHF.

The chain uses TRBV19 and TRBJ1-2; the D gene is possibly TRBD1 (6 bases). Germline V gene data show CDR1 as LNHDA and CDR2 as SQIVND (reference sequence). V was clipped by 4 bases and J by 4 bases, with 10 bases between them. This CDR3 has 13 residues. CDR3 region: CASSTTGSYGYTF. The CDR3 DNA follows: TGTGCCAGTAGTACAACAGGGAGCTATGGCTACACCTTC.

The chain couples TRBV18 to TRBJ1-3; a possible D gene is TRBD1 (5 bases). Trimming cost V 2 bases and J 4 bases, with 15 bases left between them. The CDR3 is 16 residues long. CDR1 and CDR2 (germline): KGHSH, LQKENI. The CDR3 reads CASSPKAPGGGNTIYF. The CDR3 nucleotides read TGTGCCAGCTCACCAAAGGCGCCGGGGGGAGGAAACACCATATATTTT.

The chain uses TRBV6-5 and TRBJ1-2; TRBD1 matches 8 bases. The CDR3 extends over 14 amino acids. Germline-derived CDR1 and CDR2 are MNHEY and SVGAGI. V lost 0 bases and J lost 5; bases outside the gene matches: 2. The CDR3 spells CASSYSWTGYGYTF. CDR3 nucleotides: TGTGCCAGCAGTTACTCTTGGACAGGGTATGGCTACACCTTC.

The J gene is TRBJ2-2, the V gene TRBV6-4, with 8 nucleotides matching TRBD2. The length of the CDR3 is 18 residues. The germline V gene encodes CDR1 MRHNA and CDR2 SNTAGT. J lost 5 bases, V lost 0 bases, and 11 bases had no gene match. The CDR3 is CASSDSSVTSETTGELFF. CDR3 coding DNA: TGTGCCAGCAGTGACTCGAGCGTGACTAGCGAAACAACCGGGGAGCTGTTTTTT.

This sequence joins TRBV11-2 and TRBJ2-3; no firm D call. This CDR3 region has 13 residues. Trimming left V 6 bases short and J 0 bases short, with 7 bases between. Germline V gene lookup returns CDR1 SGHAT and CDR2 FQNNGV. The CDR3 loop is CASRLRSTDTQYF. CDR3 in DNA: TGTGCCAGCAGGCTCAGGAGCACAGATACGCAGTATTTT.

The V and J genes are TRBV18 and TRBJ1-5; maybe TRBD1 (6 bases). The V end lost 6 bases, the J end lost 0 bases, and 15 bases lay between the germline ends. Germline assignment: CDR1 KGHSH and CDR2 LQKENI. The CDR3 sequence is 16 residues long. The CDR3 nucleotides read TGTGCCAGCTCCCTAGGGACACCCTATAGCAATCAGCCCCAGCATTTT. Protein: CASSLGTPYSNQPQHF.

V gene TRBV7-9 combines with J gene TRBJ1-1; maybe TRBD1 (5 bases). Germline V lookup: CDR1 SEHNR, CDR2 FQNEAQ (reference sequence). Trimming removed 6 bases from V and 1 base from J, with 12 bases in between. The CDR3 has 14 residues. In DNA form, the CDR3 reads TGTGCCAGCAGATCGGGGACTGAGAACACTGAAGCTTTCTTT. Translating gives CASRSGTENTEAFF.

The V call is TRBV6-5, the J call TRBJ2-4; tentatively, D is TRBD1 (6 bases). The V gene's germline CDR1 is MNHEY and CDR2 SVGAGI. The CDR3 loop spans 15 amino acids. V dropped 7 bases and J dropped 0 bases, with 13 bases sitting between them. This CDR3 is CASKGGRLAKNIQYF. The CDR3, as DNA: TGTGCCAGCAAAGGGGGAAGACTAGCCAAAAACATTCAGTACTTC.

The V and J genes are TRBV4-1 and TRBJ1-1; tentatively, D is TRBD1 (5 bases). Germline CDR1 and CDR2: MGHRA and YSYEKL. V lost 4 bases to trimming and J lost 1 base, with 10 bases between them. CDR3 length: 14 amino acids. In DNA form, the CDR3 reads TGCGCCAGCAGCCCTGGGGCACAGAACACTGAAGCTTTCTTT. Translating it yields CASSPGAQNTEAFF.

This chain connects TRBV15 to TRBJ1-1, with TRBD1 matching 7 bases. The V gene end was trimmed by 5 bases and the J gene end by 9 bases; junction bases not matched to a gene: 6. Germline assignment: CDR1 LNHNV and CDR2 YYDKDF (reference sequence). The CDR3 extends over 12 amino acids. CDR3 residues: CATSRPTGKAFF. The CDR3 coding sequence is TGTGCCACCAGCCGGCCGACAGGGAAAGCTTTCTTT.

The CDR3 DNA follows: TGTGCCAGCAGTTACAGAGGCTATGGCTACACCTTC. The encoded protein is CASSYRGYGYTF. The chain employs TRBV6-2 or TRBV6-3 and TRBJ1-2; no firm D call. CDR3 length: 12 residues. Deletions cut 2 bases from V and 4 bases from J, with 5 bases between. Germline V gene data show CDR1 as MNHEY and CDR2 as SVGEGT.

This chain links TRBV5-1 with TRBJ2-3; D possibly corresponds to TRBD1 (5 bases). V lost 0 bases, J lost 3 bases, and 14 bases lay in between. The germline V gene has CDR1 SGHRS and CDR2 YFSETQ. There are 16 residues in the CDR3. CDR3 region: CASSLGRPRGTDTQYF. CDR3 bases: TGCGCCAGCAGCTTGGGGCGGCCAAGGGGAACAGATACGCAGTATTTT.

The rearrangement links TRBV29-1 to TRBJ1-2; unclear D gene. Trimming removed 6 bases at V and 5 bases at J, with 13 bases between. CDR1 is SQVTM and CDR2 is ANQGSEA in the germline V gene. This CDR3 is 12 amino acids long. The CDR3 region is CSVETSPYGYTF. CDR3 bases: TGCAGCGTCGAGACATCCCCATATGGCTACACCTTC.

The V gene is TRBV7-6, the J gene TRBJ2-1; D gene unclear. CDR3 length: 15 residues. Trimming took 1 base from V and 2 from J, leaving 9 bases between them. The germline gives CDR1 SGHVS, CDR2 FNYEAQ. CDR3 in amino acids: CASSLGPGPYNEQFF. CDR3 DNA sequence: TGTGCCAGCAGCTTAGGGCCAGGCCCCTACAATGAGCAGTTCTTC.

The chain combines TRBV9 with TRBJ1-1; 8 bases agree with TRBD1. The CDR3 sequence is 16 residues long. Germline-derived CDR1 and CDR2 are SGDLS and YYNGEE. The J segment lost 1 base and the V segment lost 2 bases, leaving 7 bases of the junction unmatched. The CDR3 sequence: CASSVPSGQANTEAFF. For the CDR3, the DNA is TGTGCCAGCAGCGTCCCCTCGGGACAGGCGAACACTGAAGCTTTCTTT.

The chain links TRBV6-4 to TRBJ2-7; 8 bases are shared with TRBD2. The CDR3 loop spans 15 amino acids. V dropped 4 bases and J dropped 1; count of bases not matched to a gene: 6. In germline, CDR1 is MRHNA, CDR2 SNTAGT. The CDR3: CASSVERGPSYEQYF. CDR3 DNA: TGTGCCAGCAGTGTTGAGCGGGGGCCTTCCTACGAGCAGTACTTC.